One sample yielded the 20 T cell receptor beta chains listed below, sequenced in a study of cytomegalovirus exposure and HLA in healthy donors. Here immunoSEQ multiplex PCR was the method, and the copy in TCRdb shows in-frame clones only, minus some. The sample lists 65,000 or so clones, about 94% occurring once. The sequenced sample consisted of PBMCs. The receptors come from a man younger than 35 in good health and CMV-seropositive.

The gene calls are TRBV19 and TRBJ1-3; D may be TRBD1 (6 bases). V lost 4 bases to trimming and J lost 2 bases, with 9 bases between them. This CDR3 has 14 residues. The V gene's germline CDR1 is LNHDA and CDR2 SQIVND (reference sequence). The CDR3 here is CASSTQGAGNTIYF. CDR3 nucleotides: TGTGCCAGTAGTACACAGGGAGCTGGAAACACCATATATTTT. The full variable domain, rest sourced from reference TRBV19 and TRBJ1-3, is DGGITQSPKYLFRKEGQNVTLSCEQNLNHDAMYWYRQDPGQGLRLIYYSQIVNDFQKGDIAEGYSVSREKKESFPLTVTSAQKNPTAFYLCASSTQGAGNTIYFGEGSWLTVV.

CDR3 loop: CASSLARAGVENTGELFF. The CDR3 coding sequence is TGCGCCAGCAGCTTGGCTCGAGCGGGAGTAGAGAACACCGGGGAGCTGTTTTTT. The rearrangement uses TRBV5-1 and TRBJ2-2; TRBD2 matches 8 bases. CDR3 length: 18 residues. With V trimmed by 0 bases and J by 1 base, 8 bases remained unmatched. Looked up from germline, CDR1 is SGHRS and CDR2 is YFSETQ.

Comments on this clone: A junction boundary mismatches the germline segment, possibly from a read error. This chain joins TRBV28 and TRBJ1-5; D is unresolved. The CDR3 has 17 residues. The germline V gene has CDR1 MDHEN and CDR2 SYDVKM. DNA for the CDR3: TGTGCCAGCAGCGGACCTCTCCCCCAAATTAGCGATCAGCCCCAGCATTTT. Amino acid sequence: CASSGPLPQISDQPQHF.

The chain combines TRBV7-3 with TRBJ2-1, with a possible D match to TRBD2 (6 bases). This CDR3 has 16 residues. From germline, CDR1 is SGHTA and CDR2 FQGTGA. Trimming removed 3 bases from V and 5 bases from J, with 17 bases in between. Here the CDR3 DNA reads TGTGCCAGCAGCTTCGGGAGCGGAATAGACGACAATGAGCAGTTCTTC. Its protein product is CASSFGSGIDDNEQFF. Full variable domain (rest looked up from reference TRBV7-3 and TRBJ2-1): GAGVSQTPSNKVTEKGKYVELRCDPISGHTALYWYRQSLGQGPEFLIYFQGTGAADDSGLPNDRFFAVRPEGSVSTLKIQRTERGDSAVYLCASSFGSGIDDNEQFFGPGTRLTVL.

The genes are TRBV6-6 and TRBJ2-1; D remains unclear. This CDR3 spans 16 amino acids. Per germline, CDR1 MNHNY and CDR2 SVGAGI (reference sequence). Trimming removed 2 bases at V and 5 bases at J, with 16 bases between. The CDR3 reads CASSYLRLPFDNEQFF. CDR3 sequence (DNA): TGTGCCAGCAGTTACCTGCGGCTCCCTTTCGACAATGAGCAGTTCTTC.

This clone was detected only once. CDR3: CAWSVRQPTALDEQYF. In DNA, the CDR3 is TGTGCCTGGAGTGTGAGACAGCCAACCGCCCTTGACGAGCAGTACTTC. The chain joins TRBV30 to TRBJ2-7; TRBD1 might be the D (5 bases). The germline V and J ends were trimmed by 0 bases and 5 bases, with 20 bases remaining between them. The CDR3 totals 16 residues. Germline-derived CDR1 and CDR2 are GTSNPN and SVGIG (reference sequence).

The J gene is TRBJ2-6, the V gene TRBV6-1, with D unresolved. The CDR3 is 17 amino acids. Germline V gene lookup returns CDR1 MNHNS and CDR2 SASEGT. The germline V and J ends were trimmed by 2 bases and 0 bases, with 11 bases remaining between them. Here the CDR3 DNA reads TGTGCCAGCAGTGAAATCTTATTTATCTCTGGGGCCAACGTCCTGACTTTC. It is translated as CASSEILFISGANVLTF.

The genes are TRBV9 and TRBJ2-4; D may be TRBD2 (5 bases). The CDR3 has 14 residues. Looked up from germline, CDR1 is SGDLS and CDR2 is YYNGEE. Trimming left V 0 bases short and J 7 bases short, with 11 bases between. CDR3 protein: CASSVEGRGNIQYF. CDR3 bases: TGTGCCAGCAGCGTAGAAGGGAGAGGGAACATTCAGTACTTC.

The V gene is TRBV5-5, the J gene TRBJ2-5; the match to TRBD1 covers 12 bases. The germline V gene has CDR1 SGHKS and CDR2 YYEKEE (reference sequence). V shed 2 bases and J 2 bases; nucleotides not matched to a gene: 4. The CDR3 totals 16 residues. The CDR3 protein is CASSFRDRGLQETQYF. The DNA of the CDR3 is TGTGCCAGCAGCTTCCGGGACAGGGGGCTGCAAGAGACCCAGTACTTC. The whole variable domain, remainder taken from reference TRBV5-5 and TRBJ2-5, is DAGVTQSPTHLIKTRGQQVTLRCSPISGHKSVSWYQQVLGQGPQFIFQYYEKEERGRGNFPDRFSARQFPNYSSELNVNALLLGDSALYLCASSFRDRGLQETQYFGPGTRLLVL.

This clone has a single count. V is TRBV7-9 and J is TRBJ1-1; 9 nucleotides align to TRBD1. The CDR3 has 16 residues. The junction had 10 bases not matched to a gene; V was cut back by 3 bases and J by 5 bases. CDR1 is SEHNR, CDR2 FQNEAQ, per germline (reference sequence). This CDR3 reads CASSFPLQGARTEAFF. In nucleotides, the CDR3 is TGTGCCAGCAGCTTCCCCCTACAGGGGGCCAGGACTGAAGCTTTCTTT.

This clone occurred once. The gene calls are TRBV10-1 and TRBJ2-7; a weak D match, TRBD1 (6 bases). The V and J ends lost 0 bases and 2 bases respectively, with 11 bases between them. Germline-derived CDR1 and CDR2 are WNHNN and SYGVQD (reference sequence). CDR3 length: 15 residues. CDR3: CASSESSTGPYEQYF. CDR3 sequence (DNA): TGCGCCAGCAGTGAGTCGTCGACAGGTCCCTACGAGCAGTACTTC.

The CDR3 DNA reads TGTGCCAGCAGCCAAGGACAGGGTACCGGGGAGCTGTTTTTT. This gives the protein CASSQGQGTGELFF. V is TRBV7-3 and J is TRBJ2-2; 8 bases match TRBD1. V shed 5 bases and J 5 bases; nucleotides not matched to a gene: 4. CDR3 length: 14 amino acids. The germline CDR1 and CDR2 sequences are SGHTA and FQGTGA. The full variable domain, rest sourced from reference TRBV7-3 and TRBJ2-2, is GAGVSQTPSNKVTEKGKYVELRCDPISGHTALYWYRQSLGQGPEFLIYFQGTGAADDSGLPNDRFFAVRPEGSVSTLKIQRTERGDSAVYLCASSQGQGTGELFFGEGSRLTVL.

The V and J genes are TRBV15 and TRBJ2-7; 10 bases are shared with TRBD2. V gave up 5 bases and J gave up 10 bases; unmatched junction bases: 8. Germline V lookup: CDR1 LNHNV, CDR2 YYDKDF (reference sequence). The CDR3 extends over 13 amino acids. CDR3 sequence reads: CATSASGSPVQYF. The CDR3 DNA sequence: TGTGCCACCAGCGCTAGCGGGAGCCCTGTACAGTACTTC.

The rearrangement uses TRBV7-9 and TRBJ1-2; maybe TRBD1 (5 bases). CDR3 length: 14 residues. V lost 2 bases, J lost 7 bases, and 14 bases lay in between. Germline assignment: CDR1 SEHNR and CDR2 FQNEAQ (reference sequence). CDR3 bases: TGTGCCAGCAGCTTACTTACGGGGGGGAGTGGCTACACCTTC. This sequence encodes CASSLLTGGSGYTF.

This clone was observed a single time. J is TRBJ1-4 and V is TRBV6-1; 7 nucleotides align to TRBD1. Germline V lookup: CDR1 MNHNS, CDR2 SASEGT. The CDR3 spans 16 residues. Trimming at V came to 0 bases and at J to 4 bases, leaving 5 bases not matched to a gene. CDR3 amino acids: CASSEARGQYNEKLFF. In DNA, the CDR3 is TGTGCCAGCAGTGAAGCTAGGGGGCAATATAATGAAAAACTGTTTTTT.

The genes are TRBV10-2 and TRBJ2-5; D might be TRBD2 (5 bases). The CDR3 is made up of 13 amino acids. Germline CDR1 is WSHSY and CDR2 is SAAADI. V was pared by 7 bases and J by 2 bases, with 11 bases between. CDR3 nucleotide sequence: TGCGCCAGCATGGACTGGGAGCAAGAGACCCAGTACTTC. Its protein is CASMDWEQETQYF.

The rearrangement uses TRBV6-4 and TRBJ2-5, with D tentatively TRBD2 (6 bases). Trimming removed 4 bases at V and 1 base at J, with 10 bases between. The CDR3 sequence is 14 residues long. The germline V gene has CDR1 MRHNA and CDR2 SNTAGT. CDR3 coding DNA: TGTGCCAGCAGTGCAGGGAGGTCCCAAGAGACCCAGTACTTC. This encodes CASSAGRSQETQYF.

The J gene is TRBJ1-5, the V gene TRBV5-6; D is possibly TRBD1 (6 bases). Germline V gene lookup returns CDR1 SGHDT and CDR2 YYEEEE. CDR3 length equals 16 residues. Trimming stripped 3 bases from V and 7 bases from J, with 20 bases between. In nucleotides, the CDR3 is TGTGCCAGCAGCTCCTCACAACAGGGAAGGGGACAGCCCCAGCATTTT. Its translation is CASSSSQQGRGQPQHF.

The chain has TRBV7-2 and TRBJ2-4, with TRBD2 matching 8 bases. The CDR3 is 18 residues long. The V segment lost 1 base and the J segment 0 bases; nucleotides outside the gene matches: 8. CDR1 and CDR2 from the germline V gene are SGHTA and FQGNSA. CDR3 nucleotide sequence: TGTGCCAGCAGCTTAGAGGGGACTAGAGTTGGAGCCAAAAACATTCAGTACTTC. As protein: CASSLEGTRVGAKNIQYF.

The V gene is TRBV7-6, the J gene TRBJ2-5, with unresolved D. V was shortened by 5 bases and J by 7 bases, with 11 bases between the two germline ends. The length of the CDR3 is 12 residues. Germline CDR1 and CDR2: SGHVS and FNYEAQ. The CDR3 protein is CASSEPIGTQYF. The CDR3 DNA sequence: TGTGCCAGCAGCGAACCGATCGGGACCCAGTACTTC.